Listed below are T cell receptor beta chains from one sample, sequenced in a study of T and B cells in COVID-19 patients. One entry per CDR3 protein results from TCRdb running MiXCR on the multiplex PCR reads. Of over 8,000 distinct CDR3 sequences in the sample, roughly 28% were seen once. The sample consisted of blood. The source of these receptors is a human donor who had recovered from COVID-19. CDR3s include the opening cysteine and the closing phenylalanine or tryptophan. The order of the fields is V gene, CDR3 protein.

TRBV15	CATSRAGSGGEKLFF
TRBV10-3	CAIYEGNEQFF
TRBV6-5	CATQQDTQYF
TRBV6-6	CASTSGGGTSYEQYF
TRBV7-9	CASSFTSGAEQFF
TRBV28	CASTITGVLNTGELFF
TRBV27	CASSPRLAGGNEQFF
TRBV6-1	CASNRIGGLAETQYF
TRBV19	CASSIQKTTGNTGELFF
TRBV28	CASSLPPGTASNEQFF